This T cell receptor (beta chain) was profiled in a study of breast tumors, draining lymph nodes, adjacent tissues. General study findings and limits: The lymph node origin of tumor T cells was framed as consistent with a hypothesis, not demonstrated. Findings are consistent with lymph node origin and intratumoral expansion of most tumor T cells. Luminal-like breast cancer showed significantly higher tumor–nontumor repertoire similarity than basal-like. Tumor TCR diversity was below lymph nodes but above nontumor tissue.

The lymph nodes were axillary draining lymph nodes from breast cancer patients. TCRdb reprocessed the multiplex PCR reads with MiXCR, giving one entry per CDR3 protein. The sample shows some 100,000 distinct CDR3 sequences, 20% to 25% of them seen only once. This clonotype was picked up many times. Its target is not known. This CDR3 is 14 amino acids long. Germline V gene lookup returns CDR1 SGHRS and CDR2 YFSETQ. The J segment lost 7 bases and the V segment lost 4 bases, leaving 7 bases of the junction unmatched. V and J are TRBV5-1 and TRBJ1-4; 7 bases map to TRBD1. The receptor comes from a female donor with breast cancer. Some clones in this sample may be carry-over from other donors' samples. The sequenced material came from axillary lymph node tissue. This chain's CDR3 is CASSVGQSTEKLFF. CDR3 DNA sequence: TGCGCCAGCAGCGTGGGACAGAGCACTGAAAAACTGTTTTTT.